Shown below are 21 T cell receptor beta chains from a single sample sequenced in a study of blood T cell repertoires in COVID-19. Sequenced by immunoSEQ multiplex PCR; TCRdb stores in-frame clones only, minus some. The sample carries fewer than 65,000 clones, roughly 85% recorded once. Specimen: peripheral blood. The origin of the receptors is a human donor in a cohort sampled during active COVID-19.

V is TRBV27 and J is TRBJ2-2; TRBD2 might be the D (5 bases). This CDR3 is built from 14 residues. Germline CDR1 MNHEY, CDR2 SMNVEV (reference sequence). Trimming cost V 2 bases and J 7 bases, with 11 bases left between them. CDR3 coding DNA: TGTGCCAGCAGTTTAGCTGGGGAGATCGGGGAGCTGTTTTTT. Protein product: CASSLAGEIGELFF.

The J gene is TRBJ1-4, the V gene TRBV10-3, with 10 bases aligning to TRBD1. Losses at the gene ends were 5 bases for V and 0 bases for J; bases not matched to a gene: 9. There are 18 residues in the CDR3. The germline CDR1 and CDR2 sequences are ENHRY and SYGVKD. In nucleotides, the CDR3 is TGTGCCATCAGTCAGACAGGGGGCGGGAGTTCAACTAATGAAAAACTGTTTTTT. As protein: CAISQTGGGSSTNEKLFF.

Concerning this clone: Other DNA variants within this sample encode the same CDR3. V is TRBV9 and J is TRBJ2-2, with 11 bases matching TRBD2. CDR1 is SGDLS and CDR2 is YYNGEE in the germline V gene. The CDR3 contains 15 residues. V was clipped by 3 bases and J by 6 bases; unmatched bases: 4. The CDR3 DNA reads as TGTGCCAGCAGCGGGACTAGCGGGTTACCCGGGGAGCTGTTTTTT. Translating gives CASSGTSGLPGELFF.

The chain links TRBV9 to TRBJ2-2; D is uncertain. The germline V and J ends were trimmed by 5 bases and 5 bases, with 7 bases remaining between them. Germline values: CDR1 SGDLS, CDR2 YYNGEE. The CDR3 sequence is 12 residues long. The CDR3: CASSFGTGELFF. In nucleotides, the CDR3 is TGTGCCAGCAGTTTCGGTACCGGGGAGCTGTTTTTT.

The chain recombines TRBV18 with TRBJ2-7; a weak D match, TRBD2 (6 bases). Trimming removed 3 bases at V and 1 base at J, with 7 bases between. Germline-derived CDR1 and CDR2 are KGHSH and LQKENI. This CDR3 is 13 amino acids long. Here the CDR3 reads CASSPRGSYEQYF. CDR3 coding DNA: TGTGCCAGCTCACCTCGGGGGTCCTACGAGCAGTACTTC.

This chain joins TRBV29-1 and TRBJ2-7; TRBD2 matches 7 bases. CDR1 is SQVTM, CDR2 ANQGSEA, per germline. V lost 3 bases and J lost 6; bases outside the gene matches: 8. CDR3 length: 13 amino acids. The chain's CDR3 is CSVDGQGGAEQYF. DNA for the CDR3: TGCAGCGTTGACGGGCAGGGAGGGGCCGAGCAGTACTTC.

The rearrangement links TRBV5-4 to TRBJ2-7; 9 bases are shared with TRBD2. Losses at the gene ends were 3 bases for V and 5 bases for J; bases not matched to a gene: 9. This CDR3 has 15 amino acids. The germline gives CDR1 SGHNT, CDR2 YYREEE (reference sequence). DNA for the CDR3: TGTGCCAGCAGCTCCCGGATAGCGGGGGTCCACGAGCAGTACTTC. This encodes CASSSRIAGVHEQYF.

The chain carries TRBV10-1 and TRBJ2-6; 10 bases line up with TRBD1. The CDR3 sequence is 17 residues long. V shed 6 bases and J 4 bases; nucleotides not matched to a gene: 9. Germline V lookup: CDR1 WNHNN, CDR2 SYGVQD (reference sequence). This CDR3 is CASSPGQGRAGANVLTF. CDR3 DNA: TGCGCCAGCAGCCCGGGACAGGGGAGGGCAGGGGCCAACGTCCTGACTTTC.

This clone turned up a few times. V and J are TRBV9 and TRBJ2-5; D ambiguous. The germline V and J ends were trimmed by 1 base and 5 bases, with 9 bases remaining between them. CDR1 and CDR2 (germline): SGDLS, YYNGEE. The CDR3 is 13 amino acids. The CDR3 spells CASSVSAAETQYF. In DNA, the CDR3 is TGTGCCAGCAGCGTATCCGCTGCGGAGACCCAGTACTTC.

The genes are TRBV19 and TRBJ1-1; D remains unclear. V lost 2 bases to trimming and J lost 3 bases, with 7 bases between them. The germline gives CDR1 LNHDA, CDR2 SQIVND (reference sequence). This CDR3 comprises 13 residues. CDR3 loop: CASSITVDTEAFF. The CDR3 DNA sequence: TGTGCCAGTAGTATAACAGTTGACACTGAAGCTTTCTTT.

The chain uses TRBV2 and TRBJ2-6, with 11 nucleotides matching TRBD1. The germline V gene encodes CDR1 SNHLY and CDR2 FYNNEI. Trimming at V came to 9 bases and at J to 0 bases, leaving 4 bases not matched to a gene. The CDR3 has 16 amino acids. The CDR3 loop reads CARGQGDSSGANVLTF. The CDR3 region has the DNA TGTGCCAGGGGACAGGGGGATAGCTCTGGGGCCAACGTCCTGACTTTC. Combining the CDR3 with reference TRBV2 and TRBJ2-6 gives the whole variable domain EPEVTQTPSHQVTQMGQEVILRCVPISNHLYFYWYRQILGQKVEFLVSFYNNEISEKSEIFDDQFSVERPDGSNFTLKIRSTKLEDSAMYFCARGQGDSSGANVLTFGAGSRLTVL.

This clone has just one count. V and J are TRBV24-1 and TRBJ1-2; D is possibly TRBD1 (5 bases). Germline CDR1 KGHDR, CDR2 SFDVKD. This CDR3 is 14 amino acids long. The V end lost 5 bases, the J end lost 8 bases, and 17 bases lay between the germline ends. Here the CDR3 reads CATSGAGITAGYTF. Here the CDR3 DNA reads TGTGCCACCAGTGGAGCAGGGATTACGGCCGGCTACACCTTC.

The chain joins TRBV6-5 to TRBJ2-7, with D perhaps matching TRBD2 (6 bases). Trimming removed 0 bases from V and 0 bases from J, with 12 bases in between. Germline CDR1 MNHEY, CDR2 SVGAGI. The CDR3 runs to 16 residues. The CDR3 spells CASSYSGGASSYEQYF. The CDR3 DNA sequence: TGTGCCAGCAGTTACTCAGGAGGGGCTAGCTCCTACGAGCAGTACTTC.

The rearrangement joins TRBV6-5 to TRBJ1-5; 9 nucleotides line up with TRBD1. V lost 6 bases and J lost 6; bases outside the gene matches: 9. Germline lookup yields CDR1 MNHEY and CDR2 SVGAGI. CDR3 size: 15 residues. The CDR3 spells CASRPSTGGSQPQHF. The CDR3 nucleotides are TGTGCCAGCAGACCCTCAACAGGGGGCAGTCAGCCCCAGCATTTT.

This clone was observed a few times. The V gene is TRBV18, the J gene TRBJ1-5; 7 positions agree with TRBD1. The CDR3 extends over 17 amino acids. The V segment lost 3 bases and the J segment 0 bases; nucleotides outside the gene matches: 8. In germline, CDR1 is KGHSH, CDR2 LQKENI. The CDR3 coding sequence is TGTGCCAGCTCACCCTGGGACAGCTCCTATAGCAATCAGCCCCAGCATTTT. Its protein product is CASSPWDSSYSNQPQHF. The whole variable domain, filled in from reference TRBV18 and TRBJ1-5, reads NAGVMQNPRHLVRRRGQEARLRCSPMKGHSHVYWYRQLPEEGLKFMVYLQKENIIDESGMPKERFSAEFPKEGPSILRIQQVVRGDSAAYFCASSPWDSSYSNQPQHFGDGTRLSIL.

The V call is TRBV10-3, the J call TRBJ2-3; D possibly corresponds to TRBD2 (6 bases). The CDR3 has 14 amino acids. V was trimmed by 2 bases and J by 1 base, leaving 7 bases between them. Germline-derived CDR1 and CDR2 are ENHRY and SYGVKD. CDR3 in amino acids: CAISEASGTDTQYF. The CDR3 nucleotides read TGTGCCATCAGTGAGGCTAGCGGCACAGATACGCAGTATTTT.

This clone was detected a few times. The chain links TRBV27 to TRBJ2-3, with 11 bases that match TRBD2. After removal of 5 bases from V and 5 bases from J, the junction contained 3 bases not matched to a gene. This CDR3 is built from 14 residues. Germline values: CDR1 MNHEY, CDR2 SMNVEV (reference sequence). The CDR3 here is CASSGLAGGDTQYF. Written as DNA, the CDR3 is TGTGCCAGCAGTGGGCTAGCGGGGGGAGATACGCAGTATTTT.

The V and J genes are TRBV11-2 and TRBJ1-4; D gene unclear. Trimming took off 3 bases at V and 0 bases at J, with 5 bases between the two ends. The CDR3 is made up of 14 amino acids. Per the germline V gene, CDR1 is SGHAT and CDR2 is FQNNGV. CDR3: CASSFTSTNEKLFF. CDR3 DNA sequence: TGTGCCAGCAGCTTCACTTCAACTAATGAAAAACTGTTTTTT.

This chain joins TRBV2 and TRBJ1-1, with 9 nucleotides matching TRBD1. The CDR3 loop spans 16 amino acids. Germline CDR1 is SNHLY and CDR2 is FYNNEI. Trimming at V came to 6 bases and at J to 4 bases, leaving 12 bases not matched to a gene. The CDR3 region has the DNA TGTGCCAGCAGCCTCGAAGGGGACAGGGAAGGCACTGAAGCTTTCTTT. This encodes CASSLEGDREGTEAFF.

This rearrangement joins TRBV3-1 (or the pseudogene TRBV3-2) to TRBJ2-5, with TRBD2 as a possible D gene (6 bases). The CDR3 has 15 amino acids. The germline gives CDR1 LGHDT, CDR2 YNNKEL (reference sequence). Trimming removed 1 base at V and 5 bases at J, with 14 bases between. The CDR3 sequence is CASSQAALAWETQYF. DNA for the CDR3: TGTGCCAGCAGCCAAGCTGCCCTAGCGTGGGAGACCCAGTACTTC.

The V call is TRBV15, the J call TRBJ2-1; possible D gene TRBD1, 5 bases. The CDR3 runs 14 residues. V shed 1 base and J shed 7 bases, with 11 bases lying between them. The germline CDR1 and CDR2 sequences are LNHNV and YYDKDF (reference sequence). The CDR3 DNA is TGTGCCACCAGCAGAGGTCAGGGCTTGAATGAGCAGTTCTTC. Encoded protein: CATSRGQGLNEQFF.